The 18 T cell receptor beta chains listed next were all sequenced from one sample in a study of OX40 agonist ivuxolimab in advanced cancers. Only in-frame clones appear in the TCRdb table, and some are missing; sequencing was by immunoSEQ multiplex PCR. The profile shows about 89,000 clones, approximately 93% of them singletons. The sequences come from CD4+ or CD8+ T cells sorted from blood, collected in a trial of the OX40 agonist ivuxolimab. The receptors derive from an adult with an advanced solid tumor such as melanoma, head and neck, liver or kidney cancer.

The V call is TRBV6-1, the J call TRBJ2-7; tentative D call: TRBD2 (6 bases). This CDR3 has 15 residues. V lost 6 bases to trimming and J lost 0 bases, with 15 bases between them. CDR1 MNHNS and CDR2 SASEGT come from the germline V gene. CDR3 in DNA: TGTGCCAGCAGCCTCCGATCTAGCGCCTCCTACGAGCAGTACGTC. As protein: CASSLRSSASYEQYV.

V and J are TRBV4-1 and TRBJ2-1; TRBD1 is a possible D gene (5 bases). V shed 0 bases and J shed 5 bases, with 17 bases lying between them. Germline CDR1 MGHRA, CDR2 YSYEKL. CDR3 length: 17 residues. As DNA, the CDR3 is TGCGCCAGCAGCCAAGATAATGGAAGGGGAAGCCACAATGAGCAGTTCTTC. Encoded protein: CASSQDNGRGSHNEQFF.

V gene TRBV9 combines with J gene TRBJ2-1; 10 positions match TRBD1. V lost 0 bases, J lost 3 bases, and 0 bases stayed unmatched. Germline assignment: CDR1 SGDLS and CDR2 YYNGEE. The CDR3 totals 15 residues. The CDR3 is CASSVGTGGYNEQFF. DNA of the CDR3: TGTGCCAGCAGCGTAGGGACAGGGGGCTACAATGAGCAGTTCTTC.

The chain couples TRBV2 to TRBJ2-1; perhaps D is TRBD1 or TRBD2 (5 bases each). CDR1 and CDR2 (germline): SNHLY, FYNNEI. V lost 6 bases, J lost 0 bases, and 6 bases lay in between. The CDR3 has 13 residues. In nucleotides, the CDR3 is TGTGCCAGCAGGGGGACCTCCTACAATGAGCAGTTCTTC. This encodes CASRGTSYNEQFF.

The chain carries TRBV5-1 and TRBJ2-1; the D gene is possibly TRBD2 (6 bases). This CDR3 is built from 15 residues. Germline V lookup: CDR1 SGHRS, CDR2 YFSETQ. V lost 5 bases and J lost 0, with 12 bases in between. In DNA form, the CDR3 reads TGCGCCAGCAGGAGACGGGAGCCCTCCTACAATGAGCAGTTCTTC. Translated: CASRRREPSYNEQFF.

The gene calls are TRBV6-1 and TRBJ1-1, with TRBD1 matching 8 bases. The V segment lost 6 bases and the J segment 3 bases; nucleotides outside the gene matches: 6. The CDR3 sequence is 14 residues long. Germline V gene sequence: CDR1 MNHNS, CDR2 SASEGT. CDR3 bases: TGTGCCAGCAGCCTTGACAGGGGAGACACTGAAGCTTTCTTT. It translates to CASSLDRGDTEAFF.

The rearrangement joins TRBV6-1 to TRBJ1-5; D not certain. The CDR3 is 14 residues long. V lost 4 bases and J lost 4, with 11 bases in between. Germline CDR1 MNHNS, CDR2 SASEGT. CDR3 nucleotide sequence: TGTGCCAGCAGTGTGGAGGGCGGAAATCAGCCCCAGCATTTT. This codes for CASSVEGGNQPQHF.

The chain carries TRBV30 and TRBJ2-1, with D unresolved. There are 14 residues in the CDR3. CDR1 is GTSNPN and CDR2 is SVGIG in the germline V gene (reference sequence). V lost 0 bases to trimming and J lost 4 bases, with 10 bases between them. The CDR3, as DNA: TGTGCCTGGAGTGTAAAAGGCAGTTACAATGAGCAGTTCTTC. This translates into CAWSVKGSYNEQFF.

The chain combines TRBV6-1 with TRBJ2-7, with TRBD1 matching over 7 bases. V was clipped by 2 bases and J by 4 bases; unmatched bases: 11. The CDR3 is made up of 16 amino acids. Germline assignment: CDR1 MNHNS and CDR2 SASEGT. The CDR3 region is CASSERASEQGYEQYF. DNA for the CDR3: TGTGCCAGCAGTGAAAGGGCGTCGGAACAGGGGTACGAGCAGTACTTC.

This rearrangement joins TRBV6-1 to TRBJ2-7, with a tentative D call TRBD1 (6 bases). CDR3 length: 13 amino acids. CDR1 MNHNS and CDR2 SASEGT come from the germline V gene. V shed 7 bases and J shed 3 bases, with 13 bases lying between them. The CDR3 protein is CASNLDSYYEQYV. Here the CDR3 DNA reads TGTGCCAGCAACCTGGACAGTTACTACGAGCAGTACGTC.

This clone appeared once. The rearrangement uses TRBV5-1 and TRBJ1-3; TRBD1 agrees at 9 bases. Trimming cost V 0 bases and J 0 bases; bases outside gene matches: 1. Germline CDR1 reads SGHRS; CDR2 reads YFSETQ. The CDR3 contains 16 residues. The CDR3 protein is CASSLGGQGSGNTIYF. The DNA for the CDR3 is TGCGCCAGCAGCTTGGGGGGACAGGGCTCTGGAAACACCATATATTTT.

This sequence joins TRBV30 and TRBJ2-3; D may match TRBD1 or TRBD2 (6 bases each). Germline values: CDR1 GTSNPN, CDR2 SVGIG (reference sequence). Trimming cost V 0 bases and J 2 bases, with 9 bases left between them. This CDR3 has 14 amino acids. The CDR3 nucleotides read TGTGCCTGGAGTGTTGGGGGGCCCACAGATACGCAGTATTTT. Encoded protein: CAWSVGGPTDTQYF.

The CDR3 sequence: CASSRRTGVNYGYTF. The DNA of the CDR3 is TGTGCCAGCAGCCGAAGGACAGGGGTGAACTATGGCTACACCTTC. The rearrangement uses TRBV7-3 and TRBJ1-2, with 9 bases aligning to TRBD1. Germline CDR1 reads SGHTA; CDR2 reads FQGTGA. The CDR3 totals 15 residues. Trimming cost V 5 bases and J 2 bases; bases outside gene matches: 6.

V is TRBV18 and J is TRBJ1-5; D remains unclear. The germline gives CDR1 KGHSH, CDR2 LQKENI. Trimming shortened V by 4 bases and J by 5 bases, and 12 bases separated the two germline ends. This CDR3 contains 14 residues. CDR3 sequence reads: CASSRGGADQPQHF. The CDR3 DNA reads as TGTGCCAGCTCACGGGGAGGTGCAGATCAGCCCCAGCATTTT.

As for this clone: Relative to the germline gene, one junction end is altered; a read error may explain this. This chain connects TRBV10-2 to TRBJ2-7; 8 positions match TRBD1. The CDR3 has 15 residues. Germline CDR1 is WSHSY and CDR2 is SAAADI. CDR3 in amino acids: CASRESRGPTWGQYF. The CDR3, as DNA: TGCGCCAGCAGAGAGTCCAGGGGGCCCACGTGGGGGCAGTACTTC.

The chain couples TRBV5-1 to TRBJ2-1, with TRBD2 identical over 10 bases. With 7 bases clipped from V and 2 bases from J, the junction kept 6 bases outside the gene matches. The germline CDR1 and CDR2 sequences are SGHRS and YFSETQ. The CDR3 consists of 15 residues. CDR3 DNA: TGCGCCAGCTGCCCGAGCGGGAGGGCCTACAATGAGCAGTTCTTC. Protein product: CASCPSGRAYNEQFF.

Only one count was recorded for this clone. The chain links TRBV12-2 to TRBJ2-7. TRBV12-2 is marked as a pseudogene. The CDR3 is 15 residues long. CDR3 coding DNA: TGTGCAAGTCTCCCTTTTCGGGCGATCTCCTACGAGCAGTACTTC. Encoded protein: CASLPFRAISYEQYF.

This chain uses TRBV4-3 with TRBJ1-2, with a tentative D call TRBD1 (5 bases). V lost 0 bases, J lost 4 bases, and 15 bases lay in between. This CDR3 is 16 amino acids long. Germline V gene data show CDR1 as LGHNA and CDR2 as YSLEER. The CDR3 region is CASSQEGAGYSYGYTF. The CDR3, as DNA: TGCGCCAGCAGCCAAGAGGGAGCAGGGTACTCCTATGGCTACACCTTC.